A selection of T cell receptor beta chains follows, all from one sample in a study of post-analysis software for immune sequencing data. TCRdb itself ran the PCR reads through MiXCR, one entry per CDR3 protein. The sample has around 200,000 distinct CDR3 sequences, 25% to 35% seen once. Sequenced input: blood. These receptors were collected from a girl under 18 with multiple sclerosis. Each CDR3 is given with its conserved first and last residue. D genes are given only for firm matches. Clone size is given for some rows only: seen once, a few or many times, or a class if the clone is expanded.

V	D	size	J	DNA	CDR3
TRBV7-3	-	-	TRBJ1-6	TGTGCCAGCAGCTTACGACCGCTTAATTCACCCCTCCACTTT	CASSLRPLNSPLHF
TRBV10-3	TRBD1	few	TRBJ1-4	TGTGCCATCAGTGAGTCCGGGACAGGGAATGAAAAACTGTTTTTT	CAISESGTGNEKLFF
TRBV5-1	-	few	TRBJ1-1	TGCGCCAGCAGCCTAGGCCAGGGTACGGACACTGAAGCTTTCTTT	CASSLGQGTDTEAFF
TRBV20-1	-	many	TRBJ2-3	TGCAGTGCTAGACTAGACACAGATACGCAGTATTTT	CSARLDTDTQYF
TRBV5-1	TRBD1	-	TRBJ2-3	TGCGCCAGCTCCGGGACAGCCACAGATACGCAGTATTTT	CASSGTATDTQYF
TRBV19	-	-	TRBJ1-6	TGTGCCAGTAGCCGATTCCGGGCAAACTCCTATAATTCACCCCTCCACTTT	CASSRFRANSYNSPLHF
TRBV7-9	-	few	TRBJ2-7	TGTGCCAGCAGCCGAGACAGGCAACTTGCCTACGAGCAGTACTTC	CASSRDRQLAYEQYF
TRBV6-5	TRBD2	-	TRBJ2-7	TGTGCCAGCAGTTACTCACCTAGCGGGAGAGGGGAGCAGTACTTC	CASSYSPSGRGEQYF
TRBV5-1	-	-	TRBJ2-5	TGCGCCAGCAGGAAAGCGACAAACCAAGAGACCCAGTACTTC	CASRKATNQETQYF
TRBV5-1	TRBD1	many	TRBJ2-7	TGCGCCAGCAGCTACCGGACAGGGGTTCTTAAGTACGAGCAGTACTTC	CASSYRTGVLKYEQYF
TRBV19	-	few	TRBJ2-3	TGTGCCAGTAGTAGACGATTTTGGGGAGATGCGGATACGCAGTATTTT	CASSRRFWGDADTQYF
TRBV30	-	once	TRBJ2-3	TGTGCCTGGAGTGGACTACCTACTAGCACAGATACGCAGTATTTT	CAWSGLPTSTDTQYF